Following are 10 T cell receptor beta chains from one sample sequenced in a study of shared clonotypes between healthy human individuals. The assay was immunoSEQ multiplex PCR, and TCRdb's table has in-frame clones only and misses some. The table has hundreds of thousands of clones, about 82% seen once. Sequences were obtained from PBMCs. All receptors derive from a woman between 35 and 50 years old in good health. Some clones in this sample may be carry-over from other donors' samples.

This rearrangement joins TRBV5-6 to TRBJ2-7, with D unclear. This CDR3 has 15 residues. Trimming cost V 0 bases and J 4 bases, with 14 bases left between them. Germline V lookup: CDR1 SGHDT, CDR2 YYEEEE. CDR3: CASSLGIGNNYEQYF. The CDR3 region has the DNA TGTGCCAGCAGCTTGGGTATAGGGAACAATTACGAGCAGTACTTC.

The rearrangement links TRBV7-2 to TRBJ2-1; D tentatively fits TRBD1 or TRBD2 (5 bases each). The V and J ends lost 1 base and 8 bases respectively, with 21 bases between them. This CDR3 has 17 residues. Germline V gene lookup returns CDR1 SGHTA and CDR2 FQGNSA. CDR3 region: CASSLVPSTSGGDEQFF. CDR3 bases: TGTGCCAGCAGCTTAGTTCCCTCCACTAGTGGGGGTGATGAGCAGTTCTTC.

This sequence joins TRBV6-1 and TRBJ2-7; no definite D call. CDR1 and CDR2 from the germline V gene are MNHNS and SASEGT. The CDR3 runs to 12 residues. V was pared by 2 bases and J by 4 bases, with 6 bases between. CDR3 sequence reads: CASSELRYEQYF. As DNA, the CDR3 is TGTGCCAGCAGTGAACTTAGGTACGAGCAGTACTTC.

The V and J genes are TRBV28 and TRBJ2-4; D is tentatively TRBD1 or TRBD2 (5 bases each). V dropped 8 bases and J dropped 0 bases, with 11 bases sitting between them. The CDR3 sequence is 14 residues long. Germline V gene lookup returns CDR1 MDHEN and CDR2 SYDVKM. The CDR3 region is CASGGVVAKNIQYF. The CDR3 DNA follows: TGTGCCAGCGGGGGAGTGGTAGCCAAAAACATTCAGTACTTC.

The CDR3 sequence is CASSLTSGRETQYF. CDR3 nucleotides: TGTGCCAGCAGCCTGACTAGCGGGAGAGAGACCCAGTACTTC. The chain joins TRBV7-2 to TRBJ2-5, with 12 bases matching TRBD2. The CDR3 totals 14 residues. Germline CDR1 and CDR2: SGHTA and FQGNSA. Trimming removed 5 bases from V and 4 bases from J; junction bases left unmatched: 2.

In nucleotides, the CDR3 is TGTGCCAGCAGCTTGGGCCCGGGATCAGGATTTGAGCAGTTCTTC. This gives the protein CASSLGPGSGFEQFF. The rearrangement links TRBV5-6 to TRBJ2-1, with a possible D match to TRBD2 (5 bases). The CDR3 is made up of 15 amino acids. Germline assignment: CDR1 SGHDT and CDR2 YYEEEE. V was shortened by 0 bases and J by 9 bases, with 16 bases between the two germline ends.

The J gene is TRBJ2-7, the V gene TRBV10-3; TRBD1 matches at 9 bases. Germline V gene lookup returns CDR1 ENHRY and CDR2 SYGVKD. V was clipped by 11 bases and J by 3 bases; unmatched bases: 11. The CDR3 has 14 residues. CDR3 region: CAARQGGTNYEQYF. The CDR3 nucleotides are TGTGCCGCAAGACAGGGGGGCACGAACTACGAGCAGTACTTC.

The chain employs TRBV4-1 and TRBJ2-6; no firm D call. V gave up 0 bases and J gave up 11 bases, with 5 bases separating them. CDR1 is MGHRA, CDR2 YSYEKL, per germline. This CDR3 is built from 12 residues. The CDR3 loop reads CASSQDRDVLTF. The CDR3 coding sequence is TGCGCCAGCAGCCAAGACCGGGACGTCCTGACTTTC.

To note about this clone: Since a far larger clone is one base different, this is likely a read error. V is TRBV18 and J is TRBJ1-3, with TRBD1 matching over 7 bases. Germline V gene data show CDR1 as KGHSH and CDR2 as LQKENI. This CDR3 is 15 amino acids long. The CDR3 coding sequence is TGTGCCAGCTCACCGGACAGGCGGACTGGAAACGCCATATATTTT. Translating it yields CASSPDRRTGNAIYF.

The V and J genes are TRBV7-2 and TRBJ2-3, with TRBD2 matching over 9 bases. The CDR3 runs to 14 residues. Germline values: CDR1 SGHTA, CDR2 FQGNSA. V lost 5 bases, J lost 4 bases, and 4 bases stayed unmatched. CDR3 sequence: CASSPSGRSDTQYF. Written as DNA, the CDR3 is TGTGCCAGCAGCCCGAGCGGGAGGTCAGATACGCAGTATTTT.